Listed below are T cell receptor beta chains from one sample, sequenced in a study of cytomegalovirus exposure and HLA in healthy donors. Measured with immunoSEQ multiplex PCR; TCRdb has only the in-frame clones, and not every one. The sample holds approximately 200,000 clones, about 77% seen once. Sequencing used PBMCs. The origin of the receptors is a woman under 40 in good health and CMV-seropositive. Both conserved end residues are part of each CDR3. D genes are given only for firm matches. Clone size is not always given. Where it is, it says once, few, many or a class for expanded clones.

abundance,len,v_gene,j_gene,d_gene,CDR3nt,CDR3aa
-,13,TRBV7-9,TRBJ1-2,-,TGTGCCAGCAGCTTAGGGGGGGACTATGGCTACACCTTC,CASSLGGDYGYTF
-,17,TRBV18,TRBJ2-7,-,TGTGCCAGCTCACGCACAATCGGACAGTTAATAACCTACGAGCAGTACTTC,CASSRTIGQLITYEQYF
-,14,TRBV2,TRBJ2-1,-,TGTGCCAGCAGCGGACAGACCTCCTACAATGAGCAGTTCTTC,CASSGQTSYNEQFF
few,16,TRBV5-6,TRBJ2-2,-,TGTGCCAGCAGCCCGTTCCACCGGAGGTACACCGGGGAGCTGTTTTTT,CASSPFHRRYTGELFF
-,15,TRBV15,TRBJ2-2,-,TGTGCCACCAGCAGCAACAGGGTAGATACCGGGGAGCTGTTTTTT,CATSSNRVDTGELFF
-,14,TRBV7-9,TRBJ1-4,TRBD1,TGTGCCAGCAGCCCTACAGGGGATAATGAAAAACTGTTTTTT,CASSPTGDNEKLFF
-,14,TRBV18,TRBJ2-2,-,TGTGCCAGCTCACCCCCTATTATCGCCGGGGAGCTGTTTTTT,CASSPPIIAGELFF
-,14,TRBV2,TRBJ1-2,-,TGTGCCAGCAGTGACCGGGGAACCTCGCATGGCTACACCTTC,CASSDRGTSHGYTF
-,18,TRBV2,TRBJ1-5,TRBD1,TGTGCCAGCAGTGAGGCCGGAGCAGGGGGCGGGATGAGACGGCCCCAGCATTTT,CASSEAGAGGGMRRPQHF
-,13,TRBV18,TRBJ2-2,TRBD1,TGTGCCAGCTCACCAAGGGGGCGAGGGGAGCTGTTTTTT,CASSPRGRGELFF
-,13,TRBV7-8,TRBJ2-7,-,TGTGCCAGCAGCTCCCGGGGTCCCTACGAGCAGTACTTC,CASSSRGPYEQYF
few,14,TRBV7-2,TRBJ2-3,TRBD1,TGTGCCAGCAGCTTACAGGGGGCTGGAGATACGCAGTATTTT,CASSLQGAGDTQYF
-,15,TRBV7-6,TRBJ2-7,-,TGTGCCAGCAGCCGTACCGATTCAGAGGCCTACGAGCAGTACTTC,CASSRTDSEAYEQYF
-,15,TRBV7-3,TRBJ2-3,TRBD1,TGTGCCAGCAGCTTTGGGGGACAGGGCACAGATACGCAGTATTTT,CASSFGGQGTDTQYF
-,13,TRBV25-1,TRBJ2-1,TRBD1,TGTGCCAGCCGACAGGGGTCCTACAATGAGCAGTTCTTC,CASRQGSYNEQFF
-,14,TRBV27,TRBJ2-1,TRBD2,TGTGCCAGCAGTTTAATAACTAGCGAGTTTGAGCAGTTCTTC,CASSLITSEFEQFF
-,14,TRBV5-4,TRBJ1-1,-,TGTGCCAGCAGCTTCAGGGTCGGGAACACTGAAGCTTTCTTT,CASSFRVGNTEAFF
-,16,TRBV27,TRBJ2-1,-,TGTGCCAGCAGTTTAAGAGGGGAACTAGCTGTGCATGAGCAGTTCTTC,CASSLRGELAVHEQFF
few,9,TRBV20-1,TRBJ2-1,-,TGCAGTGCCGAGGATGAGCAGTTCTTC,CSAEDEQFF
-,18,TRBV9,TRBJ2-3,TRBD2,TGTGCCAGCGGGCCGGGACTAGCGGGGGGGCCTGAGACTGATACGCAGTATTTT,CASGPGLAGGPETDTQYF
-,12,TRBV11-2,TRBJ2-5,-,TGTGCCAGCAGCTACTCCCAAGAGACCCAGTACTTC,CASSYSQETQYF
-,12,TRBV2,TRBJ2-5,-,TGTGCCATCCGGACAGACCCAGAGACCCAGTACTTC,CAIRTDPETQYF
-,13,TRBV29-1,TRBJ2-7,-,TGCAGCGTTGGAGGTGGGTCGTCGTACGAGCAGTACTTC,CSVGGGSSYEQYF
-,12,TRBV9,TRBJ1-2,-,TGTGCCAGCAGAACAACCAACTATGGCTACACCTTC,CASRTTNYGYTF
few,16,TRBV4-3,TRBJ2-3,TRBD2,TGCGCCAGCAGCCAAGATACTAGCGGGGGGGCAGATACGCAGTATTTT,CASSQDTSGGADTQYF
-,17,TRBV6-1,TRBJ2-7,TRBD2,TGTGCCAGCAGTGAAGCCCCGTTGACTAGCATCTCCTACGAGCAGTACTTC,CASSEAPLTSISYEQYF
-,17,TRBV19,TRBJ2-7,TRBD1,TGTGCCAGTAGTATTAAATTCTCCGGGACAGGGCTCTACGAGCAGTACTTC,CASSIKFSGTGLYEQYF
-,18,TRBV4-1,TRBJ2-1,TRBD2,TGCGCCAGCAGCCAAGATCGCTCTAGCGGAAGCTCCTACAATGAGCAGTTCTTC,CASSQDRSSGSSYNEQFF
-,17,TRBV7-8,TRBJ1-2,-,TGTGCCAGCAGCTCCCGGGCAGTGGAGGGCGGCATCTATGGCTACACCTTC,CASSSRAVEGGIYGYTF
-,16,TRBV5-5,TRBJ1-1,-,TGTGCCAGCAGCGGCGACATTGTGTTAATGAACACTGAAGCTTTCTTT,CASSGDIVLMNTEAFF
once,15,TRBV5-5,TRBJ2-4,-,TGTGCCAGCAGCTTGGCCGGGAATAAGGAAGGCATTCAGTACTTC,CASSLAGNKEGIQYF
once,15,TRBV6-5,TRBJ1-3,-,TGTGCCAGCAGTTATACTAAAACCTCTGGAAACACCATATATTTT,CASSYTKTSGNTIYF
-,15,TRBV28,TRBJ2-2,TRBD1,TGTGCCAGCAGGGGGACAGGGGTGATCGGCGGGGAGCTGTTTTTT,CASRGTGVIGGELFF
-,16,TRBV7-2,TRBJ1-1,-,TGTGCCAGCAGCTTAGTAAGGGTCGGGGTTGGCACTGAAGCTTTCTTT,CASSLVRVGVGTEAFF
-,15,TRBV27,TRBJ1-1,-,TGTGCCAGCAGCCCCGGGTCCGAGAGAGGGACTGAAGCTTTCTTT,CASSPGSERGTEAFF
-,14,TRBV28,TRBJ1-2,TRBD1,TGTGCCAGCAGTTTGGGACAGAGAGTCTATGGCTACACCTTC,CASSLGQRVYGYTF
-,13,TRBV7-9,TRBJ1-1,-,TGTGCCAGCAGCTTTGCGGGGTCTGGTGAAGCTTTCTTT,CASSFAGSGEAFF
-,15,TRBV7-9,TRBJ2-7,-,TGTGCCAGCAGCTATGACCGGGACACGTCCTACGAGCAGTACTTC,CASSYDRDTSYEQYF
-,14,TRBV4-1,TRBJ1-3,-,TGCGCCAGCAGCCAACCTCGACCCGGGGACACCATATATTTT,CASSQPRPGDTIYF
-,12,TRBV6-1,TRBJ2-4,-,TGTGCCAGCAGTGAAGGTTCGAGCATTCAGTACTTC,CASSEGSSIQYF
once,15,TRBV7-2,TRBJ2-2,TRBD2,TGTGCCAGCAATCTGGGAGGGGTTCGGACCGGGGAGCTGTTTTTT,CASNLGGVRTGELFF
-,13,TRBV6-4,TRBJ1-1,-,TGTGCCAGCAGCGCCGGGAGAAACACTGAAGCTTTCTTT,CASSAGRNTEAFF
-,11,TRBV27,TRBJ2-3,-,TGTGCCAGCAGTTCTCCCCGGACGCAGTATTTT,CASSSPRTQYF
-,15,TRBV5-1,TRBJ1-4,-,TGCGCCAGCAGCTCTGCCGGGGTGGGGTACGAAAAACTGTTTTTT,CASSSAGVGYEKLFF
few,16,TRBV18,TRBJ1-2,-,TGTGCCAGCTCACCGTTACGCGGCAGGACTAAATATGGCTACACCTTC,CASSPLRGRTKYGYTF
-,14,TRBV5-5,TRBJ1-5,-,TGTGCCAGCAGCTCTGGGACAAGCAATCAGCCCCAGCATTTT,CASSSGTSNQPQHF
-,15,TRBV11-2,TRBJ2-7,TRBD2,TGTGCCAGCAGCTTAGTTGGGGGAGGGCCCTACGAGCAGTACTTC,CASSLVGGGPYEQYF
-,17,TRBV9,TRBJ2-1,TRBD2,TGTGCCAGCAGCGTACAGAGCGGGGGGGTAGCCTACAATGAGCAGTTCTTC,CASSVQSGGVAYNEQFF